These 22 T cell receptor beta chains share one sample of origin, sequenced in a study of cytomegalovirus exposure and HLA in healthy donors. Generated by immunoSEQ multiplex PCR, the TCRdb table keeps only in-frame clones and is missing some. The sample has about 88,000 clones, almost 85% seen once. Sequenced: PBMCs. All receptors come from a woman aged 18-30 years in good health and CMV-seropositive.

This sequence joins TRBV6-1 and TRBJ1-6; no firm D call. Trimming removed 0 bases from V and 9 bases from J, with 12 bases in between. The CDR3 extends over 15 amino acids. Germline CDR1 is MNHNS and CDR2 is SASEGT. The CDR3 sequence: CASSEALQAGSPLHF. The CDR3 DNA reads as TGTGCCAGCAGTGAAGCTTTGCAGGCGGGTTCACCCCTCCACTTT.

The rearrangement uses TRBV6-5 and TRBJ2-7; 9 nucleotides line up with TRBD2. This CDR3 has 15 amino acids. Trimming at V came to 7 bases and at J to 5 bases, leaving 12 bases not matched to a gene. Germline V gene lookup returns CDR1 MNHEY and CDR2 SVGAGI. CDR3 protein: CASIFHQSGRNEQYF. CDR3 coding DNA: TGTGCCAGCATTTTCCATCAAAGCGGGAGGAACGAGCAGTACTTC.

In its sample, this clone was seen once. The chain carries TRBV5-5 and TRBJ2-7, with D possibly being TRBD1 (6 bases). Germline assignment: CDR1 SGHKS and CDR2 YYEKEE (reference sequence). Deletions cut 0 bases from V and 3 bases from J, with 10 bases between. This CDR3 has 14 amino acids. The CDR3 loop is CASSLGGPGYEQYF. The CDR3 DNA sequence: TGTGCCAGCAGCTTGGGGGGGCCTGGCTACGAGCAGTACTTC.

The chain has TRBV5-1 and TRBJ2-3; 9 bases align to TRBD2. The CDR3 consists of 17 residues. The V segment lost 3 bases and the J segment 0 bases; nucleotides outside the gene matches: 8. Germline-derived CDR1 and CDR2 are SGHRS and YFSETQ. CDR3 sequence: CASSWRVAGGSTDTQYF. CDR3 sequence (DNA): TGCGCCAGCAGCTGGAGGGTGGCGGGGGGGAGCACAGATACGCAGTATTTT.

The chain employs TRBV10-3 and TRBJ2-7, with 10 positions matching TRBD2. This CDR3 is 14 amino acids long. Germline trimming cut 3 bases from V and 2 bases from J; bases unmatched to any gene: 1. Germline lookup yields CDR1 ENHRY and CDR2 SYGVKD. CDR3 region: CAISETSGTYEQYF. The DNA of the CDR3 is TGTGCCATCAGTGAAACTAGCGGGACCTACGAGCAGTACTTC.

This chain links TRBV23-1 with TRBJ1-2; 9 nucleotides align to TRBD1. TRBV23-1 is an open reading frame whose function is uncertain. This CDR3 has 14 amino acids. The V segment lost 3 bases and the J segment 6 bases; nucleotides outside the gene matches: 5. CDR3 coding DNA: TGCGCCAGCAGTCATAACAGGGGGCTGGATGGCTACACCTTC. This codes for CASSHNRGLDGYTF.

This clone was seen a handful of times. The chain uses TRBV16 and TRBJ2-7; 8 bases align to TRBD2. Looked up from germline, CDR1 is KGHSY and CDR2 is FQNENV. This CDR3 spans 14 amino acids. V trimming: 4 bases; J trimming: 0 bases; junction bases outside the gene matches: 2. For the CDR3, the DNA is TGTGCCAGCAGCCTGACTAGCGACTCCTACGAGCAGTACTTC. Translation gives CASSLTSDSYEQYF.

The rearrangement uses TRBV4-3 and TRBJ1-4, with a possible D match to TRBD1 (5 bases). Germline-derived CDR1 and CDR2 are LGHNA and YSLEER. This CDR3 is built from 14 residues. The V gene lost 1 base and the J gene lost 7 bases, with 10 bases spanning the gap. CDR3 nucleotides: TGCGCCAGCAGCCAAGCGGGGGGTCGTGAAAAACTGTTTTTT. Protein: CASSQAGGREKLFF.

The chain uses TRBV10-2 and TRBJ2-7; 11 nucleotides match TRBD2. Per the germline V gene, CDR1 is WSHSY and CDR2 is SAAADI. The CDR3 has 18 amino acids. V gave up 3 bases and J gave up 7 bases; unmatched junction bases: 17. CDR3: CASSDRREFSGGAGEQYF. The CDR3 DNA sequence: TGCGCCAGCAGTGATCGGAGAGAATTTAGCGGGGGGGCGGGTGAGCAGTACTTC.

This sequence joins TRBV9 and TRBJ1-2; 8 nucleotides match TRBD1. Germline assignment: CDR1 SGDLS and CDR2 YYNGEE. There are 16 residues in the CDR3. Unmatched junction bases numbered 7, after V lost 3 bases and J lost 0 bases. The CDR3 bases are TGTGCCAGCAGCGCCTCAGGGGGCACTACTAACTATGGCTACACCTTC. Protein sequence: CASSASGGTTNYGYTF.

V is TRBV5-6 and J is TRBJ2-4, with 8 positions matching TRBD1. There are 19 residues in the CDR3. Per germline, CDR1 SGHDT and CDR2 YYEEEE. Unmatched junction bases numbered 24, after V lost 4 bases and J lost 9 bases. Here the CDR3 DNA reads TGTGCCAGCAGCGGCTGGGACAGGCGAACTACTCGCCCCACCAGCATTCAGTACTTC. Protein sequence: CASSGWDRRTTRPTSIQYF.

The CDR3 loop reads CASRGGAQSSYNSPLHF. CDR3 in DNA: TGTGCCAGCAGGGGGGGGGCTCAGAGCTCCTATAATTCACCCCTCCACTTT. V and J are TRBV9 and TRBJ1-6; a weak D match, TRBD1 (6 bases). Trimming cost V 5 bases and J 0 bases, with 15 bases left between them. CDR1 and CDR2 (germline): SGDLS, YYNGEE. This CDR3 is 17 amino acids long.

CDR3 sequence reads: CASSPLAGADTQYF. CDR3 nucleotide sequence: TGCGCCAGCAGCCCCCTAGCGGGGGCAGATACGCAGTATTTT. V gene TRBV5-1 combines with J gene TRBJ2-3; TRBD2 aligns across 10 bases. V trimming: 4 bases; J trimming: 4 bases; junction bases outside the gene matches: 3. This CDR3 contains 14 residues. Germline V lookup: CDR1 SGHRS, CDR2 YFSETQ.

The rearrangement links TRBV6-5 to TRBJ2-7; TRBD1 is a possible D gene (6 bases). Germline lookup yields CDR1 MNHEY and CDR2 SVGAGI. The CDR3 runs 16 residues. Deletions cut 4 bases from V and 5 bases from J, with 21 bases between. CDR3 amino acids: CASSLRQAALVDEQYF. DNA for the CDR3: TGTGCCAGCAGTTTACGACAGGCCGCTTTAGTCGACGAGCAGTACTTC.

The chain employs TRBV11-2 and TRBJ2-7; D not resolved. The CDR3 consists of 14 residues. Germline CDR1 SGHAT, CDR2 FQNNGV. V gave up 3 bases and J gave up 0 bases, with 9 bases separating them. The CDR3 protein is CASSLTDVSYEQYF. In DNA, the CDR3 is TGTGCCAGCAGCTTGACTGACGTCTCCTACGAGCAGTACTTC.

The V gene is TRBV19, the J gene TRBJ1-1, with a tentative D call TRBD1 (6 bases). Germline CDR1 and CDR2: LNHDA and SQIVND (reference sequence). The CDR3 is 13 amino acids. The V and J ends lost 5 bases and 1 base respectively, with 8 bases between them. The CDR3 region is CASSLQGNTEAFF. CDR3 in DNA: TGTGCCAGTAGTCTACAGGGGAACACTGAAGCTTTCTTT.

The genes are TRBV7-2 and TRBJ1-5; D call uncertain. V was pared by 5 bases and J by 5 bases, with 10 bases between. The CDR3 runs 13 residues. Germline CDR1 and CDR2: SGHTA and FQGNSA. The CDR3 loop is CASSPRPDQPQHF. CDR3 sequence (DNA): TGTGCCAGCAGCCCCAGGCCCGATCAGCCCCAGCATTTT.

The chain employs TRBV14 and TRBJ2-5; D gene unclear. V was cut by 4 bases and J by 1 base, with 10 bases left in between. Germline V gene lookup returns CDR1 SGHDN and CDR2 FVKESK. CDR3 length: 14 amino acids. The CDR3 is CASSPRAPQETQYF. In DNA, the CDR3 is TGTGCCAGCAGCCCCCGCGCGCCCCAAGAGACCCAGTACTTC.

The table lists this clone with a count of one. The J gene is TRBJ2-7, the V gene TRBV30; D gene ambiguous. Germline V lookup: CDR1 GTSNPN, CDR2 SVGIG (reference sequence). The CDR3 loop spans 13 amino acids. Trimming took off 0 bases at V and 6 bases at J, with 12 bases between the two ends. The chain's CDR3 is CAWSVTPPGEQYF. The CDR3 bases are TGTGCCTGGAGTGTGACTCCTCCGGGCGAGCAGTACTTC.

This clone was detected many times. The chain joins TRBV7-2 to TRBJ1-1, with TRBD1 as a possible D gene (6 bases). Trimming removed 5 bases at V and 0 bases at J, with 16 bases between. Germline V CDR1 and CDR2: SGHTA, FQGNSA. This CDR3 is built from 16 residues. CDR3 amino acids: CASSQGTAFMNTEAFF. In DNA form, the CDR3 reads TGTGCCAGCAGCCAGGGGACCGCATTCATGAACACTGAAGCTTTCTTT.

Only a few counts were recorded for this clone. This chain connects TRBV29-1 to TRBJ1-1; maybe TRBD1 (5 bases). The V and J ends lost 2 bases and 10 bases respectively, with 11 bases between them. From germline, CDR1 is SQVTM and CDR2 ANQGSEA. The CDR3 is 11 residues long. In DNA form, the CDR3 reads TGCAGCGTTGAAAAGGCCGGGGGAGCTTTCTTT. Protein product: CSVEKAGGAFF.

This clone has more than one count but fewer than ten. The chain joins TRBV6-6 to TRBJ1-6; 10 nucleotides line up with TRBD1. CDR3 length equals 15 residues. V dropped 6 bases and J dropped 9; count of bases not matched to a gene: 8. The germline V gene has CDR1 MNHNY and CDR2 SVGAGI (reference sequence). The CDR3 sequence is CASSLDRGPFSPLHF. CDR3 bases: TGTGCCAGCAGCCTAGACAGGGGGCCTTTTTCACCCCTCCACTTT.